The source of this T cell receptor beta chain is a study of T cell responses to AZD1222 COVID-19 vaccine. TCRdb's copy holds only in-frame clones and misses some; the assay was immunoSEQ multiplex PCR. The sample contains 200,000 or so clones, over 80% of which appear only once. The V end lost 1 base, the J end lost 4 bases, and 5 bases lay between the germline ends. The CDR3 runs 12 residues. Germline V gene data show CDR1 as LGHDT and CDR2 as YNNKEL (reference sequence). The sample in question was peripheral blood, obtained on day 0 of AZD1222 vaccination. The source of this sequence is an adult in good health. The gene calls are TRBV3-1 (or the pseudogene TRBV3-2) and TRBJ2-7, with D uncertain. The CDR3 sequence is CASSQVWYEQYF. The DNA for the CDR3 is TGTGCCAGCAGCCAAGTATGGTACGAGCAGTACTTC.